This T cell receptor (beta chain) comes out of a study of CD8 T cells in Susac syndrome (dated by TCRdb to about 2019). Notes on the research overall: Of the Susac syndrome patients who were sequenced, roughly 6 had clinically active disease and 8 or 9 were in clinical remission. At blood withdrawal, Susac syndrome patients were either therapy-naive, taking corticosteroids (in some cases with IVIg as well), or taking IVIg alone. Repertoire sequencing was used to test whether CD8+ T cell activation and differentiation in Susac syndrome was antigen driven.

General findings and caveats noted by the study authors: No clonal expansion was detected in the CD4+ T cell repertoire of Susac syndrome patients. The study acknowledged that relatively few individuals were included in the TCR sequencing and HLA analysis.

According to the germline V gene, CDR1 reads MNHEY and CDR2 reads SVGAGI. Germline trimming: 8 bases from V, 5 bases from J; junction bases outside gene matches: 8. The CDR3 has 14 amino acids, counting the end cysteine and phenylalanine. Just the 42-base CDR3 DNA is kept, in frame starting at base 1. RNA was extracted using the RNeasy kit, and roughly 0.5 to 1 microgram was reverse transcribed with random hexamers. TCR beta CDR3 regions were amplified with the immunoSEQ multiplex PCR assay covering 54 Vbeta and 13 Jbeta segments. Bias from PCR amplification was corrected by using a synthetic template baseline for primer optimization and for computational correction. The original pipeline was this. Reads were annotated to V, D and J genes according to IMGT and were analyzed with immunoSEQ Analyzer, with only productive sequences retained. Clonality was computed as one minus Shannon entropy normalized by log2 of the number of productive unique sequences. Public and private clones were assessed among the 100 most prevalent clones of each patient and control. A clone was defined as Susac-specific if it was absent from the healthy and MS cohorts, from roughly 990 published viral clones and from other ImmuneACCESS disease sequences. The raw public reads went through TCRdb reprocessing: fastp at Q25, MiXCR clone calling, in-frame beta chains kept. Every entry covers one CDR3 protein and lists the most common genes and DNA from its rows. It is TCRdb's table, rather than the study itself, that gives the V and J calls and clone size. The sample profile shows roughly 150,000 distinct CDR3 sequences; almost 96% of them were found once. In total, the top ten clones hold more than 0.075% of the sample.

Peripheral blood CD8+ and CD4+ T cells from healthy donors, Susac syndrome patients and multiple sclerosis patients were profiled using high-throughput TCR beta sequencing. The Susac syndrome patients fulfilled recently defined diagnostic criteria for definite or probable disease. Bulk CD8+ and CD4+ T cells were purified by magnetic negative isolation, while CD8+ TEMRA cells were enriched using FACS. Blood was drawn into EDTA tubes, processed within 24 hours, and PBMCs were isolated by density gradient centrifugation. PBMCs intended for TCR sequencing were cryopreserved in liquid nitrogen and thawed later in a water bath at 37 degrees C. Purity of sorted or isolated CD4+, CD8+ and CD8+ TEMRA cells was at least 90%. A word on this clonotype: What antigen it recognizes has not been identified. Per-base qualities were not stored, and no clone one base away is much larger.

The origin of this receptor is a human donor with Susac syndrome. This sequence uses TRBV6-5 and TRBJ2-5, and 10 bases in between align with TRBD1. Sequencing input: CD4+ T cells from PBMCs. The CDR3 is CASGRTGGFETQYF. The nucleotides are TGTGCCAGCGGCCGGACAGGGGGATTCGAGACCCAGTACTTC.